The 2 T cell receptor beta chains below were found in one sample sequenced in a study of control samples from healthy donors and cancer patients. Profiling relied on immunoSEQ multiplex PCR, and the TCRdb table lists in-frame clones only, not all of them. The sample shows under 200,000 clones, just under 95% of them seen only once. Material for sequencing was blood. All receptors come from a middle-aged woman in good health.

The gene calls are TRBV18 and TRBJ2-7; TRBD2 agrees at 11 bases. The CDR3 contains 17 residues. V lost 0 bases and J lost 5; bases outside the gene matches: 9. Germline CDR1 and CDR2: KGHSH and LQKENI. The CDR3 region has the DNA TGTGCCAGCTCACCACCCCCTACTAGCGGGAGTTTCGACGAGCAGTACTTC. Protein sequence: CASSPPPTSGSFDEQYF.

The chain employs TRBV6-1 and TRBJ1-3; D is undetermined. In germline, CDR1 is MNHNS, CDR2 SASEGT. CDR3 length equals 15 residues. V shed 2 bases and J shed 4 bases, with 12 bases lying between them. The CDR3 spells CASSESRAVGNTIYF. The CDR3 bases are TGTGCCAGCAGTGAATCTAGGGCCGTCGGAAACACCATATATTTT.